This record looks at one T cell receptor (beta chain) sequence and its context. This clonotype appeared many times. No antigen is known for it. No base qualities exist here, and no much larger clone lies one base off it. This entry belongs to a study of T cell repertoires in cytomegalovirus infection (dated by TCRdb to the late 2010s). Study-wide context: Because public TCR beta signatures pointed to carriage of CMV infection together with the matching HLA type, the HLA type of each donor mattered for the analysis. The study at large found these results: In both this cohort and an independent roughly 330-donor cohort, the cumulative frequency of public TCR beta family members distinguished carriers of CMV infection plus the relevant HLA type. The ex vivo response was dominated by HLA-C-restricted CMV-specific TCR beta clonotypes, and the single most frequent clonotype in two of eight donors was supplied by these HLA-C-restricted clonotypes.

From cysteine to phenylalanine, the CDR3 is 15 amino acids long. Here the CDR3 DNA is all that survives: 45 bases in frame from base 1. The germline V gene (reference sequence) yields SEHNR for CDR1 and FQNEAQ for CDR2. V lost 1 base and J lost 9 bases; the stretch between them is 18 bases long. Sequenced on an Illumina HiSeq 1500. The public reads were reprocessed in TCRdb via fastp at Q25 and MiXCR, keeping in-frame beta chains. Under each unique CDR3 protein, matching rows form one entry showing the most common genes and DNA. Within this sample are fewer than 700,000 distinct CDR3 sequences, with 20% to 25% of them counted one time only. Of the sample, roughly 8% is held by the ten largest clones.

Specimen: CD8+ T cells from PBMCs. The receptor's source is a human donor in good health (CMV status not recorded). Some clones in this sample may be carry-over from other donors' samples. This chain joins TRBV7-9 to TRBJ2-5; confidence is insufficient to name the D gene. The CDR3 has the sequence CASSLEAAAVRAQYF. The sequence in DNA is TGTGCCAGCAGCTTAGAGGCGGCGGCGGTAAGGGCCCAGTACTTC.